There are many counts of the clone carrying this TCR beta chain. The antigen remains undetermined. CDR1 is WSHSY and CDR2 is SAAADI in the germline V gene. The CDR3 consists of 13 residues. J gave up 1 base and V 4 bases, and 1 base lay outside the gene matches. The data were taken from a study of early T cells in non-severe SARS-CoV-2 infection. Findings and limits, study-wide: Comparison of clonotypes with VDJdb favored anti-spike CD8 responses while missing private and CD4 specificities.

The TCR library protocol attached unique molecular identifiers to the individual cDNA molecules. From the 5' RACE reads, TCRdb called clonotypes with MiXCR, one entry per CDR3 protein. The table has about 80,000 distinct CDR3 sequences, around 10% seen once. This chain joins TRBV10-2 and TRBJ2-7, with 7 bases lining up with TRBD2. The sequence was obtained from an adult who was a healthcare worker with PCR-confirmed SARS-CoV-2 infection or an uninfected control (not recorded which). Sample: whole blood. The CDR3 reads CASSGTSSYEQYF. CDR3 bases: TGCGCCAGCAGTGGGACTAGTTCCTACGAGCAGTACTTC.